This T cell receptor beta chain was captured in a study of OX40 agonist ivuxolimab in advanced cancers. The study's findings and limits: The mean number of expanded clones was higher in CD8+ T cells than in CD4+.

On this clone: Its matching antigen is unknown.

Repertoires were generated with immunoSEQ multiplex PCR, while TCRdb's copy carries only in-frame clones and drops some. The data show just over 20,000 clones, approximately 90% seen once. Trimming left V 8 bases short and J 4 bases short, with 16 bases between. The CDR3 has 14 residues. Germline V gene sequence: CDR1 SNHLY, CDR2 FYNNEI. This specimen consisted of CD4+ or CD8+ T cells sorted from blood, obtained in a trial of the OX40 agonist ivuxolimab. V and J are TRBV2 and TRBJ2-3; a weak D match, TRBD1 (5 bases). The sequence derives from an adult with an advanced solid tumor such as melanoma, head and neck, liver or kidney cancer. The CDR3 bases are TGTGCCAGCGAGACATGGGGCAGTGCAGATACGCAGTATTTT. It codes for CASETWGSADTQYF.